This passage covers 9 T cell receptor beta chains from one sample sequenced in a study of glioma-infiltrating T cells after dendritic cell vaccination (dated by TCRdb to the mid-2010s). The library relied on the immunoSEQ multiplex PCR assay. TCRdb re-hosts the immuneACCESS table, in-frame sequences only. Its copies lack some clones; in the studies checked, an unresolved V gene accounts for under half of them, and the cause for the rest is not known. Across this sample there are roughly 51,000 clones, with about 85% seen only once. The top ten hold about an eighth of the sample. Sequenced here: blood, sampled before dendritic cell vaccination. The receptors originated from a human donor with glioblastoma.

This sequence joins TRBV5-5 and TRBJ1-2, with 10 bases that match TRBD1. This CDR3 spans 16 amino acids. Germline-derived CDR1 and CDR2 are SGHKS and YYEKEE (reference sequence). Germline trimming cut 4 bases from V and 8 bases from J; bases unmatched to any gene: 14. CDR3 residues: CASSPGKGQGDLGYTF. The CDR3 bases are TGTGCCAGCAGCCCCGGGAAAGGACAGGGGGATTTGGGCTACACCTTC.

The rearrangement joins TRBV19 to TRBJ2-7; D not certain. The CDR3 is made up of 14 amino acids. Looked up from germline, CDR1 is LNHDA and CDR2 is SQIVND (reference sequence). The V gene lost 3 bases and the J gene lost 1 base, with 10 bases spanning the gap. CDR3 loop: CASSIRLESYEQYF. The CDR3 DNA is TGTGCCAGTAGTATTCGATTGGAGTCCTACGAGCAGTACTTC.

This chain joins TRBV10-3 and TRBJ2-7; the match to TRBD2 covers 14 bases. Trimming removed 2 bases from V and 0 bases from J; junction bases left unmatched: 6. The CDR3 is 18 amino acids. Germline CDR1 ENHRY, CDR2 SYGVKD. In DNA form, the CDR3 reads TGTGCCATCAGTGAGCCCTCCGGGACTAGCGGGAGCTCCTACGAGCAGTACTTC. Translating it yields CAISEPSGTSGSSYEQYF.

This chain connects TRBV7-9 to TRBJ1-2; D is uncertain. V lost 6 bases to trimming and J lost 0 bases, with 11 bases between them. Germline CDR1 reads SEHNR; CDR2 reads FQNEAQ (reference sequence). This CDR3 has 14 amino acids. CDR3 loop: CASRAETTNYGYTF. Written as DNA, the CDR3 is TGTGCCAGCAGAGCGGAGACAACTAACTATGGCTACACCTTC.

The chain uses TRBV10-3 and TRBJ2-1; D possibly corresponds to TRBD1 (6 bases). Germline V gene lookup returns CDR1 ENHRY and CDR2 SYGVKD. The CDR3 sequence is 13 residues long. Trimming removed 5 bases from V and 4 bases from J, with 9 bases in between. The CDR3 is CAISWTEYNEQFF. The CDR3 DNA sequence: TGTGCCATCAGTTGGACAGAGTACAATGAGCAGTTCTTC.

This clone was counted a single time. The CDR3: CATSRDGAGGTETQYF. In nucleotides, the CDR3 is TGTGCCACCAGCAGAGATGGAGCGGGAGGGACAGAGACCCAGTACTTC. The chain employs TRBV15 and TRBJ2-5, with TRBD2 identical over 10 bases. J was trimmed by 4 bases and V by 0 bases; bases with no gene match: 5. Germline V lookup: CDR1 LNHNV, CDR2 YYDKDF (reference sequence). The CDR3 covers 16 residues.

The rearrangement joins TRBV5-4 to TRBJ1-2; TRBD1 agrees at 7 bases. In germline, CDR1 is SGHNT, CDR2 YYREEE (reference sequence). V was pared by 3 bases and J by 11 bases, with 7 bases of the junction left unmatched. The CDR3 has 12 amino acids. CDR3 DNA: TGTGCCAGCAGCTCGACAGGGTGGGGATACACCTTC. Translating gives CASSSTGWGYTF. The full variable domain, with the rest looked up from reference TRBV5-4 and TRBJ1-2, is ETGVTQSPTHLIKTRGQQVTLRCSSQSGHNTVSWYQQALGQGPQFIFQYYREEENGRGNFPPRFSGLQFPNYSSELNVNALELDDSALYLCASSSTGWGYTFGSGTRLTVV.

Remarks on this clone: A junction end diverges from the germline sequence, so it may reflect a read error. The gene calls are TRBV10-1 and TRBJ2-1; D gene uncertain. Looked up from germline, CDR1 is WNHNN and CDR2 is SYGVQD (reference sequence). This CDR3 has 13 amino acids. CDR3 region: CASSEALYSEQFF. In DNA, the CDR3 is TGCGCCAGCAGTGAGGCCCTATACAGTGAGCAGTTCTTC.

CDR3 amino acids: CASSFGQRDDNEQFF. CDR3 DNA sequence: TGTGCCAGCAGCTTTGGACAGCGGGACGACAATGAGCAGTTCTTC. This sequence joins TRBV11-3 and TRBJ2-1; weak D call: TRBD2 (7 bases). Trimming took off 3 bases at V and 5 bases at J, with 14 bases between the two ends. The CDR3 loop spans 15 amino acids. Per the germline V gene, CDR1 is SGHNT and CDR2 is YENEEA.